This T cell receptor beta chain was identified in a study of Graves' ophthalmopathy and Graves' hyperthyroidism. V was clipped by 7 bases and J by 7 bases; unmatched bases: 3. This CDR3 comprises 12 residues. Germline CDR1 SNHLY, CDR2 FYNNEI. The study's findings and limits: The model flagged ophthalmopathy progression at 70% to 71% sensitivity and nearly 75% specificity. Most expanded clonotypes in thyroid above 0.001 frequency also showed up in blood.

The table lists this clonotype with many counts. Its antigen is undetermined. Amplification of TCR beta CDR3 regions used RNA transcripts. First-round RT-PCR relied on HTBI primers, and a second-round multiplex PCR came next. TCRdb called the multiplex PCR reads again in MiXCR, with one record for every CDR3 protein. The table has a few hundred thousand distinct CDR3 sequences, roughly 16% seen once. Sequencing was carried out using peripheral blood. The clonotype was recovered from an adult man with Graves' ophthalmopathy. This chain connects TRBV2 to TRBJ2-2; 7 bases match TRBD2. CDR3 sequence (DNA): TGTGCCAGCACCAGGGAGGGCGGGGAGCTGTTTTTT. This encodes CASTREGGELFF.